The rows below give T cell receptor beta chains drawn from one sample of a study of spatial heterogeneity in lung cancer. One entry per CDR3 protein results from TCRdb running MiXCR on the 5' RACE reads. The sample gives about 39,000 distinct CDR3 sequences, under 4% of which show up once; about 37% is in the top ten. The material sequenced was normal lung tissue next to the tumor, taken at surgery. These receptors all come from a male donor with early-stage non-small cell lung cancer. CDR3s include the opening cysteine and the closing phenylalanine or tryptophan. A D gene is named only where the DNA matches it firmly. The size of a clone is reported for some rows only, either as once, few or many, or as a class for expanded clones.

V	J	size	D	DNA	CDR3
TRBV5-1	TRBJ2-7	many	TRBD2	TGCGCCAGCAGCTTGGCACCCACGGGGGGTTACTCCTACGAGCAGTACTTC	CASSLAPTGGYSYEQYF
TRBV12-3/TRBV12-4	TRBJ2-1	NA	NA	TGTGCCAGCAGTTTAGCTAGCAATGTGCAGTTCTTC	CASSLASNVQFF
TRBV28	TRBJ1-5	many	NA	TGTGCCAGCAGTTTATTCCGAGGGGGGGGAAGCCAGCCCCAGCATTTT	CASSLFRGGGSQPQHF
TRBV7-3	TRBJ2-1	many	TRBD2	TGTGCCAGCAGCTTATACCCCCATAGCGGGAGCTACAATGAGCAGTTCTTC	CASSLYPHSGSYNEQFF
TRBV4-1	TRBJ2-5	many	TRBD2	TGCGCCAGCAGCCAAGATACGTTGCGGGGGGCGAGTCAAGAGACCCAGTACTTC	CASSQDTLRGASQETQYF
TRBV28	TRBJ2-4	many	NA	TGTGCCAGCAGTCCTTTGGGCGGCGGTGAAAACATTCAGTACTTC	CASSPLGGGENIQYF
TRBV20-1	TRBJ2-3	many	NA	TGCAGTGCTCCGGGACTGAGCACAGATACGCAGTATTTT	CSAPGLSTDTQYF
TRBV6-2/TRBV6-3	TRBJ2-5	NA	TRBD2	TGTGCCAGCAGTTACGCGAGTAGCGGGGGCCAAGAGACCCAGTACTTC	CASSYASSGGQETQYF
TRBV6-2/TRBV6-3	TRBJ1-5	few	NA	TGTGCCAGCAGGACTAGCAATCAGCCCCAGCATTTT	CASRTSNQPQHF
TRBV2	TRBJ2-3	many	NA	TGTGCCAGCAGTGACGGTCGCAACATTTGGGAGTACACAGATACGCAGTATTTT	CASSDGRNIWEYTDTQYF
TRBV5-1	TRBJ2-7	NA	TRBD2	TGCGCCAGCAGCGGACTAGCGGGAGGGCCCTACGAGCAGTACTTC	CASSGLAGGPYEQYF
TRBV20-1	TRBJ2-1	many	NA	TGCAGTGCTGTTCGGACAGAGGCCTACAATGAGCAGTTCTTC	CSAVRTEAYNEQFF
TRBV3-1	TRBJ2-3	many	TRBD1	TGTGCCAGCAGCCTTCAGGGGGAAACAGATACGCAGTATTTT	CASSLQGETDTQYF
TRBV2	TRBJ2-3	many	NA	TGTGCCAGCATCCCCCGGCTTGTCAGCACAGATACGCAGTATTTT	CASIPRLVSTDTQYF
TRBV6-5	TRBJ2-1	many	TRBD2	TGTGCCAGCAGTTACTCAAGCGGGAGGGCCGGGAATGAGCAGTTCTTC	CASSYSSGRAGNEQFF
TRBV6-5	TRBJ1-3	many	TRBD1	TGTGCCAGCAGGACGGACAGGGCTGGAAACACCATATATTTT	CASRTDRAGNTIYF
TRBV7-2	TRBJ2-5	many	NA	TGTGCCAGCAGCTGGGTGAGCGGCAACCAAGAGACCCAGTACTTC	CASSWVSGNQETQYF
TRBV5-1	TRBJ2-1	many	NA	TGCGCCAGCAGCTTGGATGGGGCACGGCAGTTCTTC	CASSLDGARQFF
TRBV20-1	TRBJ1-5	NA	NA	TGCAGTGCTAGAGATGCTACCCCGACAGCGCCCAATCAGCCCCAGCATTTT	CSARDATPTAPNQPQHF
TRBV5-1	TRBJ2-5	many	NA	TGCGCCAGCAGCTTAGCAGTACAAGAGACCCAGTACTTC	CASSLAVQETQYF
TRBV28	TRBJ1-6	many	NA	TGTGCCAGCAGTCCCCACCGCTCGGGGCCAGGGGATCATCTCCTCCACTTT	CASSPHRSGPGDHLLHF
TRBV20-1	TRBJ2-7	many	NA	TGCAGTGCCAAGGGACTGCACTCCTACGAGCAGTACTTC	CSAKGLHSYEQYF
TRBV20-1	TRBJ2-1	many	TRBD2	TGCAGTGCTAGAGATGCAAGCGGGAGAGGCGGTGAGCAGTTCTTC	CSARDASGRGGEQFF
TRBV5-1	TRBJ2-6	many	TRBD1	TGCGCCAGCAGCTTGTCCACAGGGGTGAACTCTGGGGCCAACGTCCTGACTTTC	CASSLSTGVNSGANVLTF
TRBV29-1	TRBJ2-7	many	NA	TGCTCCGTTGCTAGGGGGGATAGATACGAGCAGTACTTC	CSVARGDRYEQYF
TRBV28	TRBJ2-7	few	TRBD2	TGTGCCAGCACCTCCCCGTGGACTAGCGGCACCTACGAGCAGTACTTC	CASTSPWTSGTYEQYF
TRBV5-4	TRBJ2-1	few	NA	TGTGCCAGCAGCCTGGACGGGACTGAGCAGTTCTTC	CASSLDGTEQFF
TRBV29-1	TRBJ2-1	many	NA	TGCAGCGTTGGTAGGGTCAATGAGCAGTTCTTC	CSVGRVNEQFF
TRBV28	TRBJ2-7	many	TRBD1	TGTGCCAGCAGCCCCACAGGGGATTCCTACGAGCAGTACTTC	CASSPTGDSYEQYF
TRBV27	TRBJ1-5	many	NA	TGTGCCAGCAGTTTATTGACTCAGCCCCAGCATTTT	CASSLLTQPQHF
TRBV29-1	TRBJ2-3	many	NA	TGCAGCCTCCGGCGGAGTACAGATACGCAGTATTTT	CSLRRSTDTQYF
TRBV5-1	TRBJ2-5	many	TRBD1	TGCGCCAGCAGCTTTCAGGGGGCGGAGGAGACCCAGTACTTC	CASSFQGAEETQYF
TRBV12-3/TRBV12-4	TRBJ2-7	many	TRBD1	TGTGCCAGCAGTATCGGACAGGGGGCAAAGGGGTACTTC	CASSIGQGAKGYF
TRBV28	TRBJ2-7	many	NA	TGTGCCAGCAGTACAGGGTTCGAGCAGTACTTC	CASSTGFEQYF
TRBV12-3/TRBV12-4	TRBJ2-7	many	TRBD2	TGTGCCAGCAGTTTGGGAGGGTTCTCCAACGAGCAGTACTTC	CASSLGGFSNEQYF
TRBV5-6	TRBJ2-4	many	NA	TGTGCCAGCAGCTTGGCCGAAGGGACTCAGTACTTC	CASSLAEGTQYF
TRBV20-1	TRBJ1-5	many	TRBD1	TGCAGTGCTAGAGATGGGCAGGGGGCATATCAGCCCCAGCATTTT	CSARDGQGAYQPQHF
TRBV11-2	TRBJ2-1	many	TRBD2	TGTGCCAGCAGCCAGGGACTAGTCGATGAGCAGTTCTTC	CASSQGLVDEQFF
TRBV2	TRBJ2-3	many	TRBD2	TGTGCCAGCAGTGAGGGCGGGGGGGACTACACAGATACGCAGTATTTT	CASSEGGGDYTDTQYF
TRBV27	TRBJ2-2	many	NA	TGTGCCAGCATCCCATTTGCGGGGAGGACCGGGGAGCTGTTTTTT	CASIPFAGRTGELFF
TRBV20-1	TRBJ1-5	few	TRBD1	TGCAGTGCTGATGGGACAGGGAACGTCCAGCCCCAGCATTTT	CSADGTGNVQPQHF
TRBV7-9	TRBJ2-2	many	TRBD1	TGTGCCAGCAGTCCGGGACAGGGTAACACCGGGGAGCTGTTTTTT	CASSPGQGNTGELFF
TRBV19	TRBJ2-6	many	NA	TGTGCCAGTAGTATAGACGACCCCAGGGGATACTCTGGGGCCAACGTCCTGACTTTC	CASSIDDPRGYSGANVLTF
TRBV29-1	TRBJ2-3	few	TRBD2	TGCAGCGTTGGGGGGGGGATCCGGTACGATACGCAGTATTTT	CSVGGGIRYDTQYF
TRBV2	TRBJ1-4	many	NA	TGTGCCAGCAGTATGGTAGCAGGGACATATGAAAAACTGTTTTTT	CASSMVAGTYEKLFF
TRBV28	TRBJ2-1	many	TRBD2	TGTGCCAGCAGTTTCGGGACTAGCAGGAATGAGCAGTTCTTC	CASSFGTSRNEQFF
TRBV4-2	TRBJ1-4	medium-sized	TRBD1	TGTGCCAGCAGCCCAGACGGGCAGGGGGCAACAACTAATGAAAAACTGTTTTTT	CASSPDGQGATTNEKLFF
TRBV2	TRBJ2-7	many	NA	TGTGCCAGCAGTGCGCAGTCGTCGCAGTACTTC	CASSAQSSQYF
TRBV6-1	TRBJ2-5	NA	NA	TGTGCCAGCAGTGAGTTTCCGGGACAATTCCAAGAGACCCAGTACTTC	CASSEFPGQFQETQYF
TRBV11-3	TRBJ1-1	many	NA	TGTGCCAGCAGCTTAACTCTGGGGACTGAAGCTTTCTTT	CASSLTLGTEAFF
TRBV5-6	TRBJ2-7	many	NA	TGTGCCAGCAGCATACGGGCCCGAAGATCCTACGAGCAGTACTTC	CASSIRARRSYEQYF
TRBV12-3/TRBV12-4	TRBJ2-3	many	NA	TGTGCCAGCAGTTTATCCGGAACCACAGATACGCAGTATTTT	CASSLSGTTDTQYF
TRBV5-5	TRBJ1-1	NA	NA	TGTGCCAGCAGCTTGGCGGGGACCACTGAAGCTTTCTTT	CASSLAGTTEAFF
TRBV7-2	TRBJ2-1	many	TRBD2	TGTGCCAGCAGCTTAACCCACACACCCGTGTTTTTAGCGGGAGGGAGGGGCAATGAGCAGTTCTTC	CASSLTHTPVFLAGGRGNEQFF
TRBV11-3	TRBJ2-5	NA	TRBD2	TGTGCCAGCAGCAATAGCGGGTCAGAAGAGACCCAGTACTTC	CASSNSGSEETQYF
TRBV5-1	TRBJ1-1	few	NA	TGCGCCAGCAGCCCGGGAGACAGGAACACTGAAGCTTTCTTT	CASSPGDRNTEAFF
TRBV12-3/TRBV12-4	TRBJ2-1	many	NA	TGTGCCAGCAGTTCCCTTGGGGGAGAGCAGTTCTTC	CASSSLGGEQFF
TRBV5-1	TRBJ2-1	many	NA	TGCGCCAGCAGCCCCGGAGGGCAGGGGTTTGATGAGCAGTTCTTC	CASSPGGQGFDEQFF
TRBV7-6	TRBJ2-7	many	TRBD1	TGTGCCAGCAGCTTAGACCGACAGGGTGGAACCTACGAGCAGTACTTC	CASSLDRQGGTYEQYF